The 3 T cell receptor beta chains given below trace back to one sample, sequenced in a study of T cell responses to AZD1222 COVID-19 vaccine. The assay was immunoSEQ multiplex PCR, and TCRdb's table has in-frame clones only and misses some. The repertoire consists of 170,000 or so clones, with 75% to 95% occurring once and the leading ten covering roughly 1.6%. The sequencing here drew on peripheral blood, taken on day 0 of AZD1222 vaccination. These receptors originate from an adult in good health.

This clone turned up a few times. V usage is TRBV5-1 and J usage is TRBJ1-2, with D perhaps TRBD1 (5 bases). Germline V gene data show CDR1 as SGHRS and CDR2 as YFSETQ. Trimming stripped 2 bases from V and 2 bases from J, with 16 bases between. There are 16 residues in the CDR3. The CDR3 protein is CASSFMGSGANYGYTF. The CDR3 region has the DNA TGCGCCAGCAGCTTCATGGGGAGCGGGGCGAACTATGGCTACACCTTC.

The J gene is TRBJ1-1, the V gene TRBV19; TRBD1 matches at 11 bases. Germline V gives CDR1 LNHDA, CDR2 SQIVND (reference sequence). V lost 3 bases and J lost 4; bases outside the gene matches: 10. There are 17 residues in the CDR3. The CDR3 sequence is CASSIRDRGAGGTEAFF. CDR3 sequence (DNA): TGTGCCAGTAGTATCCGGGACAGGGGGGCCGGAGGCACTGAAGCTTTCTTT.

The V call is TRBV30, the J call TRBJ1-4; perhaps TRBD1 as D (5 bases). Trimming removed 1 base at V and 12 bases at J, with 12 bases between. The CDR3 totals 12 residues. CDR1 is GTSNPN, CDR2 SVGIG, per germline (reference sequence). The CDR3 is CAWSAMGGELFF. In nucleotides, the CDR3 is TGTGCCTGGAGTGCTATGGGGGGGGAACTGTTTTTT.